The entry that follows covers one TCR beta chain sequence. This record belongs to a study of blood T cell repertoires in COVID-19. Study summary: Sites across the United States, Italy and Spain contributed samples from acute and convalescent COVID-19. T cells, B-cell-depleted T cells, or PBMCs provided the cDNA or gDNA that served as material.

In the original workflow: From reference gene primer amplification, estimates of nucleated cell counts were derived. Clones were read by immunoSEQ multiplex PCR, and TCRdb kept only the in-frame ones, dropping some. D and trimming come from the DNA, and the V and J calls and clone size come from that table. The repertoire consists of approximately 360,000 clones, with around 89% occurring once and the leading ten covering 6.5%. This CDR3 is built from 13 residues. V gave up 6 bases and J gave up 8 bases; unmatched junction bases: 8. Germline V gene lookup returns CDR1 SNHLY and CDR2 FYNNEI. The sequencing sample was made of peripheral blood. V and J are TRBV2 and TRBJ1-2, with 8 nucleotides matching TRBD1. This sequence was found in a man aged 18 to 30 with active or convalescent COVID-19. CDR3 region: CASSDRGSEGYTF. In nucleotides, the CDR3 is TGTGCCAGCAGCGACAGGGGTTCGGAGGGCTACACCTTC. The variable domain in full, completed from reference TRBV2 and TRBJ1-2, reads EPEVTQTPSHQVTQMGQEVILRCVPISNHLYFYWYRQILGQKVEFLVSFYNNEISEKSEIFDDQFSVERPDGSNFTLKIRSTKLEDSAMYFCASSDRGSEGYTFGSGTRLTVV.